This is a list of T cell receptor beta chains from one sample in a study of T-cell reconstitution after alpha-beta-depleted transplantation in children. TCRdb reprocessed the PCR reads with MiXCR, giving one entry per CDR3 protein. The sample includes about 640,000 distinct CDR3 sequences, roughly 15% of them seen just once. This sample comprised PBMCs from the stem cell graft donor, obtained from the stem cell graft. These TCRs come from a human donor who donated a stem cell graft to a child with acute myeloid leukemia. Each CDR3 is given with its conserved first and last residue. A D gene is named only where the DNA matches it firmly. The listing skips clone size in some rows; elsewhere it reads once, few, many or a size class.

CDR3	DNA	J	D	size	V
CSPQGASGGAGYNEQFF	TGCAGTCCACAGGGGGCTAGCGGGGGGGCAGGCTACAATGAGCAGTTCTTC	TRBJ2-1	TRBD2	many	TRBV20-1
CATSEDREFGVALHF	TGTGCCACCAGTGAGGACAGAGAATTCGGCGTGGCCCTCCACTTT	TRBJ1-6	NA	many	TRBV24-1
CSAERAYEQYF	TGCAGTGCTGAAAGGGCCTACGAGCAGTACTTC	TRBJ2-7	NA	many	TRBV20-1
CASSLSWDRFSPLHF	TGTGCCAGCAGCTTATCTTGGGACCGGTTTTCACCCCTCCACTTT	TRBJ1-6	NA	NA	TRBV7-2
CASSPRGDGYGYTF	TGCGCCAGCAGCCCCCGAGGAGATGGCTATGGCTACACCTTC	TRBJ1-2	NA	NA	TRBV5-1
CASSYGLAGTIYEQYF	TGTGCCAGCAGCTATGGACTAGCGGGGACGATCTACGAGCAGTACTTC	TRBJ2-7	TRBD2	many	TRBV7-2
CSARDWDRAEETQYF	TGCAGTGCTAGAGATTGGGACAGGGCAGAAGAGACCCAGTACTTC	TRBJ2-5	TRBD1	many	TRBV20-1
CASREGPDPFNQPQHF	TGTGCCAGCAGGGAGGGACCCGATCCCTTCAATCAGCCCCAGCATTTT	TRBJ1-5	NA	many	TRBV6-1
CASRPPGQGATEAFF	TGTGCCAGCAGGCCTCCGGGACAGGGGGCCACTGAAGCTTTCTTT	TRBJ1-1	TRBD1	few	TRBV6-1
CASSNGANYGYTF	TGTGCCAGCAGTAACGGGGCCAACTATGGCTACACCTTC	TRBJ1-2	NA	NA	TRBV12-3/TRBV12-4
CASSSSYEGGSYEQYF	TGTGCCAGCAGTTCGAGTTATGAGGGCGGCTCCTACGAGCAGTACTTC	TRBJ2-7	NA	NA	TRBV12-3/TRBV12-4
CSVWQGEGDNYGYTF	TGCAGCGTCTGGCAGGGGGAAGGAGATAACTATGGCTACACCTTC	TRBJ1-2	TRBD1	few	TRBV29-1
CASTLENSENTEAFF	TGCGCCAGCACGTTGGAAAACTCCGAGAACACTGAAGCTTTCTTT	TRBJ1-1	NA	few	TRBV5-1
CASSLARAADTQYF	TGTGCCAGCAGCTTAGCCCGGGCCGCAGATACGCAGTATTTT	TRBJ2-3	NA	NA	TRBV13
CASNSIDRGNEQFF	TGTGCCAGCAACTCGATTGATAGGGGCAATGAGCAGTTCTTC	TRBJ2-1	NA	NA	TRBV6-2/TRBV6-3
CASRRNAGGGNTIYF	TGTGCCAGCAGGCGCAACGCGGGGGGAGGAAACACCATATATTTT	TRBJ1-3	NA	few	TRBV12-3/TRBV12-4
CASSKDTSGAFYNEQFF	TGCGCCAGCAGCAAAGACACTAGCGGGGCTTTCTACAATGAGCAGTTCTTC	TRBJ2-1	TRBD2	NA	TRBV5-1
CASSELAIGELFF	TGTGCCAGCAGTGAATTGGCTATCGGGGAGCTGTTTTTT	TRBJ2-2	NA	few	TRBV6-1
CSAPLAGGPVGYNEQFF	TGCAGCGCGCCCCTAGCGGGGGGGCCCGTCGGCTACAATGAGCAGTTCTTC	TRBJ2-1	TRBD2	NA	TRBV29-1
CASRDLGAIQETQYF	TGTGCCAGCAGAGACTTAGGGGCCATCCAAGAGACCCAGTACTTC	TRBJ2-5	NA	NA	TRBV6-1
CASSPDRGVWGSTEAFF	TGTGCCAGCAGCCCCGATAGAGGGGTATGGGGCAGCACTGAAGCTTTCTTT	TRBJ1-1	NA	NA	TRBV7-9
CSARDWNLLAGGLNEQFF	TGCAGTGCTAGAGATTGGAATTTACTAGCGGGGGGGCTTAATGAGCAGTTCTTC	TRBJ2-1	TRBD2	NA	TRBV20-1
CASSLGLGGSTDTQYF	TGTGCCAGCAGCTTGGGCCTCGGGGGAAGCACAGATACGCAGTATTTT	TRBJ2-3	NA	few	TRBV7-9
CSARAGDRGSYEQYF	TGCAGTGCTAGAGCGGGGGACAGGGGATCCTACGAGCAGTACTTC	TRBJ2-7	TRBD1	many	TRBV20-1
CASASGGISYEQYF	TGTGCCAGCGCTAGCGGGGGGATTAGCTACGAGCAGTACTTC	TRBJ2-7	TRBD2	NA	TRBV11-2
CASSLLPPGRNEKLFF	TGTGCCAGCAGTTTACTCCCTCCTGGACGGAATGAAAAACTGTTTTTT	TRBJ1-4	NA	few	TRBV28
CSARDGGQGGRIHPPLHF	TGCAGTGCTAGAGATGGGGGACAGGGTGGAAGGATTCACCCACCCCTCCACTTT	TRBJ1-6	TRBD1	NA	TRBV20-1
CASSWGTGGNNEQFF	TGTGCCAGCAGCTGGGGGACAGGGGGAAACAATGAGCAGTTCTTC	TRBJ2-1	TRBD1	NA	TRBV7-9
CASSARNEQFF	TGTGCCAGTAGTGCTAGGAATGAGCAGTTCTTC	TRBJ2-1	NA	NA	TRBV19
CSAPNSGGGYNEQFF	TGCAGTGCTCCCAATAGCGGGGGGGGGTACAATGAGCAGTTCTTC	TRBJ2-1	TRBD2	few	TRBV20-1
CASSQSRGGSTEAFF	TGCGCCAGCAGCCAGTCAAGGGGGGGAAGCACTGAAGCTTTCTTT	TRBJ1-1	NA	NA	TRBV4-3
CSASEGRETQYF	TGCAGTGCTAGCGAGGGACGGGAGACCCAGTACTTC	TRBJ2-5	NA	NA	TRBV20-1
CSVGGPGSGTEAFF	TGCAGCGTTGGGGGTCCAGGGTCGGGTACTGAAGCTTTCTTT	TRBJ1-1	NA	NA	TRBV29-1
CASSLADGTGGYNQPQHF	TGTGCCAGCAGCTTAGCCGATGGGACAGGGGGCTACAATCAGCCCCAGCATTTT	TRBJ1-5	TRBD1	many	TRBV13
CASSPRERGAYNEQFF	TGTGCCAGCAGCCCGAGGGAGCGGGGGGCCTACAATGAGCAGTTCTTC	TRBJ2-1	TRBD2	many	TRBV7-2
CASSPQVVLGGGELFF	TGTGCCAGCAGCCCACAGGTTGTTCTGGGTGGCGGGGAGCTGTTTTTT	TRBJ2-2	NA	NA	TRBV12-3/TRBV12-4
CSARGDRRVNEQFF	TGCAGTGCTAGGGGAGACAGGAGGGTCAATGAGCAGTTCTTC	TRBJ2-1	NA	many	TRBV20-1
CASNQGGPQGATGELFF	TGTGCCAGCAACCAAGGGGGGCCGCAGGGGGCCACCGGGGAGCTGTTTTTT	TRBJ2-2	TRBD1	NA	TRBV5-5
CASSHPGENEQFF	TGCGCCAGCAGCCATCCCGGGGAGAATGAGCAGTTCTTC	TRBJ2-1	NA	once	TRBV4-1
CASSLGQQETQYF	TGTGCCAGCAGTTTAGGGCAGCAAGAGACCCAGTACTTC	TRBJ2-5	NA	many	TRBV12-3/TRBV12-4
CATTSQGWGNTIYF	TGTGCCACCACCTCGCAGGGTTGGGGAAACACCATATATTTT	TRBJ1-3	NA	NA	TRBV15
CASSVGGTGDGEQYF	TGTGCCAGCAGCGTAGGGGGGACAGGGGACGGCGAGCAGTACTTC	TRBJ2-7	TRBD1	few	TRBV9
CASSPYRTANTGELFF	TGCGCCAGCAGCCCTTATCGCACCGCGAACACCGGGGAGCTGTTTTTT	TRBJ2-2	NA	few	TRBV5-1
CSAGRTSGGNEQFF	TGCAGTGCTGGCCGGACTAGCGGGGGGAATGAGCAGTTCTTC	TRBJ2-1	TRBD2	NA	TRBV20-1
CSASSRAGRDQPQHF	TGCAGTGCTAGTTCCAGAGCGGGACGTGATCAGCCCCAGCATTTT	TRBJ1-5	NA	many	TRBV20-1
CASSLGIGGPGSPLHF	TGTGCCAGCAGCTTAGGAATCGGGGGCCCCGGATCACCCCTCCACTTT	TRBJ1-6	NA	NA	TRBV7-2
CASRRRQGASPTDTQYF	TGTGCCAGCAGACGAAGACAGGGGGCTTCCCCCACAGATACGCAGTATTTT	TRBJ2-3	TRBD1	few	TRBV12-3/TRBV12-4
CAIRVKGQGARSSTEAFF	TGTGCCATCAGGGTCAAGGGACAGGGGGCGCGGTCTTCCACTGAAGCTTTCTTT	TRBJ1-1	TRBD1	NA	TRBV3-1
CAIKLAASTDTQYF	TGTGCCATTAAACTAGCAGCCAGCACAGATACGCAGTATTTT	TRBJ2-3	NA	few	TRBV10-3
CASSLGITGTSGGELFF	TGTGCCAGCAGCCTTGGGATCACCGGGACTAGCGGCGGGGAGCTGTTTTTT	TRBJ2-2	TRBD2	few	TRBV4-2
CASSAVDRFHNEQFF	TGCGCCAGCAGCGCGGTAGACAGGTTCCACAATGAGCAGTTCTTC	TRBJ2-1	NA	few	TRBV5-1
CSVDSWRGDYTF	TGCAGCGTTGACTCGTGGCGGGGGGACTACACCTTC	TRBJ1-2	NA	many	TRBV29-1
CASTGQGDSPLHF	TGTGCCAGCACGGGACAGGGGGATTCACCCCTCCACTTT	TRBJ1-6	TRBD1	once	TRBV2
CSASRSTNTEAFF	TGCAGTGCTAGCCGATCCACGAACACTGAAGCTTTCTTT	TRBJ1-1	NA	many	TRBV20-1
CASRLIRDFQETQYF	TGTGCCAGCAGACTTATCCGGGACTTTCAAGAGACCCAGTACTTC	TRBJ2-5	NA	NA	TRBV5-6
CATSRGGSNQPQHF	TGTGCCACCAGCAGAGGTGGTAGCAATCAGCCCCAGCATTTT	TRBJ1-5	NA	many	TRBV15
CSASGRRAEQYF	TGCAGTGCCTCGGGACGAAGGGCCGAGCAGTACTTC	TRBJ2-7	NA	many	TRBV20-1
CATHGGPGDNEQFF	TGTGCCACCCACGGGGGCCCCGGGGACAATGAGCAGTTCTTC	TRBJ2-1	NA	NA	TRBV28
CSADGFGYEQYF	TGCAGTGCCGACGGGTTCGGGTACGAGCAGTACTTC	TRBJ2-7	NA	many	TRBV20-1